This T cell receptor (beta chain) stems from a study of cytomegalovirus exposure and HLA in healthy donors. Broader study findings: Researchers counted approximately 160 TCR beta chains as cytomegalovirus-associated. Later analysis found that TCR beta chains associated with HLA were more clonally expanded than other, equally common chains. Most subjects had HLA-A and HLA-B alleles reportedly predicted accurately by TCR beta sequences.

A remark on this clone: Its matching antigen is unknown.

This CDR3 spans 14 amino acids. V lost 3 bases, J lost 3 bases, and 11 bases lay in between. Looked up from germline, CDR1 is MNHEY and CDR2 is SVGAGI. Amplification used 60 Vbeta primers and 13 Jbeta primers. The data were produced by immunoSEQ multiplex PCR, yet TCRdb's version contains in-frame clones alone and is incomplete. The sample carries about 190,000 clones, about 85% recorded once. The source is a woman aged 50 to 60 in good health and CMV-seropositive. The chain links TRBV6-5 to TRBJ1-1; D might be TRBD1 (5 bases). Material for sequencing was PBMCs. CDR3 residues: CASSYQGPHTEAFF. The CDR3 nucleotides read TGTGCCAGCAGTTATCAGGGCCCCCACACTGAAGCTTTCTTT.